Listed below are T cell receptor beta chains from one sample, sequenced in a study of neoadjuvant nivolumab and ipilimumab in lung cancer. Sequencing used immunoSEQ multiplex PCR; TCRdb keeps in-frame clones, though not all of them. Of 3,300 or so clones in the sample, approximately 90% were seen once. This material consisted of tumor tissue, taken after neoadjuvant nivolumab, alone or with ipilimumab, at or shortly before surgery. The receptors derive from an adult with non-small cell lung cancer. The CDR3 runs from the conserved cysteine through the conserved F or W. A D gene is named only where the DNA matches it firmly. Size is stated for part of the rows, as once, few or many counts, or as a class when the clone is expanded.

>TRBV30|TRBJ1-2|12|TRBD1|.
TGTGCCTGGATGGGACAGTACTATGGCTACACCTTC
CAWMGQYYGYTF
>TRBV5-5|TRBJ1-2|13|.|.
TGTGCCAGCAGCGCCGGACAGAACTATGGCTACACCTTC
CASSAGQNYGYTF
>TRBV5-1|TRBJ2-5|16|.|.
TGCGCCAGCAGCCTCCAAGGGGCTAGCCGGGGGGAGACCCAGTACTTC
CASSLQGASRGETQYF
>TRBV13|TRBJ2-1|17|.|.
TGTGCCAGCAGCTTAGGAGGTTTGGGGGGAGCCTACAATGAGCAGTTCTTC
CASSLGGLGGAYNEQFF
>TRBV5-6|TRBJ2-5|14|.|few
TGTGCCAGCAGCTTGGTCAGTGTGAAGGGAACCCAGTACTTC
CASSLVSVKGTQYF
>TRBV7-2|TRBJ1-5|18|TRBD1|.
TGTGCCAGCAGCTTAGTAGGCCACCCGGGACAGGGTGATCAGCCCCAGCATTTT
CASSLVGHPGQGDQPQHF
>TRBV5-1|TRBJ2-3|13|.|.
TGCGCCAGCAGCTCGACTAGCACAGATACGCAGTATTTT
CASSSTSTDTQYF
>TRBV9|TRBJ1-3|16|.|once
TGTGCCAGCAGCGTAGCGTCGGGTTACTCTGGAAACACCATATATTTT
CASSVASGYSGNTIYF
>TRBV19|TRBJ2-1|16|TRBD2|.
TGTGCCAGTAGTGCGGATAGCGGGGGCCTCTACAATGAGCAGTTCTTC
CASSADSGGLYNEQFF
>TRBV18|TRBJ2-1|17|.|.
TGTGCCAGCTCACTCAAAGCCGCGGGGACAGTTTACAATGAGCAGTTCTTC
CASSLKAAGTVYNEQFF